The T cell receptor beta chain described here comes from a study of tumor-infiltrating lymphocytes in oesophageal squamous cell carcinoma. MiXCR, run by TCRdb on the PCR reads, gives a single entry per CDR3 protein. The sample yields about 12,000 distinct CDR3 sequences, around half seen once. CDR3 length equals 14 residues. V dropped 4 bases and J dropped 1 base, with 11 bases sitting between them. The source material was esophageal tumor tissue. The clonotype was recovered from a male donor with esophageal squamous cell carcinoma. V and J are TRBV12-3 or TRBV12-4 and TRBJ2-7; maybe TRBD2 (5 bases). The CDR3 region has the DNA TGTGCCAGCAGTTCGGAGGAAAGGTCCTACGAGCAGTACTTC. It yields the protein CASSSEERSYEQYF.